This T cell receptor beta chain came from a study of cytomegalovirus exposure and HLA in healthy donors. Germline loops: CDR1 MNHEY, CDR2 SMNVEV (reference sequence). CDR3 length: 12 amino acids. The ends were cut back, 4 bases at V and 2 bases at J, with 6 bases in the middle. Only in-frame clones appear in the TCRdb table, and some are missing; sequencing was by immunoSEQ multiplex PCR. The data contain some 340,000 clones, about nine tenths of them seen just once; the ten biggest clones take up over 1%. The rearrangement uses TRBV27 and TRBJ2-7; D is unclear. The source is a woman aged 30 to 39 in good health and CMV-seropositive. The sample consisted of PBMCs. The CDR3 coding sequence is TGTGCCAGCAGTTCCGTCCCCTACGAGCAGTACTTC. It specifies CASSSVPYEQYF.